This T cell receptor beta chain is drawn from a study of T cells in Graves' hyperthyroidism and ophthalmopathy. V shed 3 bases and J 3 bases; nucleotides not matched to a gene: 7. Germline V lookup: CDR1 SEHNR, CDR2 FQNEAQ (reference sequence). The CDR3 sequence is 15 residues long. The TCR beta CDR3 regions underwent amplification using RNA transcripts as the source. The study used the HTBI primer set for a first-round RT-PCR of the TCR CDR3. Using its own MiXCR run on the multiplex PCR reads, TCRdb lists one record per CDR3 protein. The table has hundreds of thousands of distinct CDR3 sequences, about 38% seen once. Clinicians diagnosed patients from clinical symptoms, serum thyroxine and TRAb, thyroid ultrasound and orbital computed tomography. General study points: Most thyroid clonotypes expanded above 0.001 were also detected in blood.

Comment on this clonotype: Its antigen is undetermined.

This TCR was sampled from a man aged 18 to 30 with Graves' hyperthyroidism. The specimen was blood. The chain carries TRBV7-9 and TRBJ1-2, with 7 bases fitting TRBD1. CDR3: CASSFGTVMDYGYTF. The CDR3 region has the DNA TGTGCCAGCAGCTTCGGGACAGTGATGGACTATGGCTACACCTTC.